Listed below are T cell receptor beta chains from one sample, sequenced in a study of T cell responses to AZD1222 COVID-19 vaccine. TCRdb's copy holds only in-frame clones and misses some; the assay was immunoSEQ multiplex PCR. The data hold about 260,000 clones, with over 90% observed a single time. The sample consisted of peripheral blood, taken on day 0 of AZD1222 vaccination. These receptors were collected from an adult in good health. Both conserved end residues are part of each CDR3. Fields, in order: V gene, J gene, clone size, D gene, CDR3 DNA, CDR3 protein. The D gene is left open where the match is weak. A clone size is listed for some rows: how often the clone was seen (once, few, many), or a class if it is expanded.

V gene: TRBV19; J gene: TRBJ1-5; clone size: NA; D gene: NA; CDR3 DNA: TGTGCCAGTAGTATGGGGTCGGGACGGAGGAGCAAGCCCCAGCATTTT; CDR3 protein: CASSMGSGRRSKPQHF
V gene: TRBV14; J gene: TRBJ2-1; clone size: once; D gene: TRBD2; CDR3 DNA: TGTGCCAGCAGCCAAGTACCGGGACTAGGGTGGGGTGAGCAGTTCTTC; CDR3 protein: CASSQVPGLGWGEQFF
V gene: TRBV5-8; J gene: TRBJ1-3; clone size: NA; D gene: NA; CDR3 DNA: TGTGCCAGCAGCGCCCGTGGGTTGTCTGGAAACACCATATATTTT; CDR3 protein: CASSARGLSGNTIYF
V gene: TRBV15; J gene: TRBJ2-1; clone size: NA; D gene: NA; CDR3 DNA: TGTGCCACCAGCAGAGCCCCGCAGGGCGACTACAATGAGCAGTTCTTC; CDR3 protein: CATSRAPQGDYNEQFF
V gene: TRBV20-1; J gene: TRBJ1-6; clone size: NA; D gene: TRBD1; CDR3 DNA: TGCAGTGCTAGTGGCGACAGGGCTTATAATTCACCCCTCCACTTT; CDR3 protein: CSASGDRAYNSPLHF
V gene: TRBV9; J gene: TRBJ2-1; clone size: NA; D gene: TRBD1; CDR3 DNA: TGTGCCAGCAGCGTAGACAGGGGATCCTACAATGAGCAGTTCTTC; CDR3 protein: CASSVDRGSYNEQFF
V gene: TRBV29-1; J gene: TRBJ2-4; clone size: NA; D gene: TRBD2; CDR3 DNA: TGCAGCGTTGATGCGGGGGGCGCCTGGAACATTCAGTACTTC; CDR3 protein: CSVDAGGAWNIQYF
V gene: TRBV30; J gene: TRBJ1-3; clone size: NA; D gene: NA; CDR3 DNA: TGTGCCGGTGGAAGGCCCTCTGGAAACACCATATATTTT; CDR3 protein: CAGGRPSGNTIYF
V gene: TRBV28; J gene: TRBJ1-2; clone size: NA; D gene: TRBD1; CDR3 DNA: TGTGCCAGCTCCACAGGGGATGGCTACACCTTC; CDR3 protein: CASSTGDGYTF
V gene: TRBV30; J gene: TRBJ2-2; clone size: NA; D gene: TRBD1; CDR3 DNA: TGTGCCTGGAGTGTAGGGACAGGGGGCGCCGGGGAGCTGTTTTTT; CDR3 protein: CAWSVGTGGAGELFF
V gene: TRBV28; J gene: TRBJ2-4; clone size: NA; D gene: TRBD2; CDR3 DNA: TGTGCCAGCAGCTCATTGGGGACTAATTACTTC; CDR3 protein: CASSSLGTNYF
V gene: TRBV19; J gene: TRBJ2-1; clone size: NA; D gene: NA; CDR3 DNA: TGTGCCACCGGGGGGGACAGGTGGGCATCGGGGACTGGCTACAATGAGCAGTTCTTC; CDR3 protein: CATGGDRWASGTGYNEQFF
V gene: TRBV9; J gene: TRBJ2-2; clone size: NA; D gene: NA; CDR3 DNA: TGTGCCAGCAGCGTAGGTCAGGTCGGGACCGGGGAGCTGTTTTTT; CDR3 protein: CASSVGQVGTGELFF
V gene: TRBV5-1; J gene: TRBJ2-3; clone size: once; D gene: NA; CDR3 DNA: TGCGCCAGCAGCCCTGATAGTTTTGGCACAGATACGCAGTATTTT; CDR3 protein: CASSPDSFGTDTQYF
V gene: TRBV5-1; J gene: TRBJ1-1; clone size: NA; D gene: NA; CDR3 DNA: TGCGCCAGCAGCCCGTCGGTAGACACTGAAGCTTTCTTT; CDR3 protein: CASSPSVDTEAFF
V gene: TRBV12-3/TRBV12-4; J gene: TRBJ1-2; clone size: NA; D gene: TRBD1; CDR3 DNA: TGTGCCAGCAGTTTTGACAGGGTTACTGGCTACACCTTC; CDR3 protein: CASSFDRVTGYTF
V gene: TRBV28; J gene: TRBJ1-2; clone size: NA; D gene: NA; CDR3 DNA: TGTGCCAGCAGTTTATGGGCTGACGGAAACTATGGCTACACCTTC; CDR3 protein: CASSLWADGNYGYTF
V gene: TRBV28; J gene: TRBJ2-7; clone size: NA; D gene: TRBD2; CDR3 DNA: TGTGCCAGCAGTTCTAGCGGGGCCGACTCCTACGAGCAGTACTTC; CDR3 protein: CASSSSGADSYEQYF
V gene: TRBV28; J gene: TRBJ2-6; clone size: NA; D gene: NA; CDR3 DNA: TGTGCCAGCAGTTTAGGTATGGGGGCGGTTCTGGGGGCCAACGTCCTGACTTTC; CDR3 protein: CASSLGMGAVLGANVLTF
V gene: TRBV7-9; J gene: TRBJ2-7; clone size: once; D gene: TRBD2; CDR3 DNA: TGTGCCAGCAGTGGGACTAGCGGCTTCTCCTACGAGCAGTACTTC; CDR3 protein: CASSGTSGFSYEQYF
V gene: TRBV28; J gene: TRBJ2-3; clone size: NA; D gene: TRBD1; CDR3 DNA: TGTGCCAGCAGTTTAATCTGGGACAGGTCCACAGATACGCAGTATTTT; CDR3 protein: CASSLIWDRSTDTQYF
V gene: TRBV5-5; J gene: TRBJ2-7; clone size: NA; D gene: NA; CDR3 DNA: TGTGCCAGCAGCTTGGGACAGGCCCCCTACGAGCAGTACTTC; CDR3 protein: CASSLGQAPYEQYF